This T cell receptor (beta chain) was identified during a study of cytomegalovirus exposure and HLA in healthy donors. Germline V CDR1 and CDR2: SGDLS, YYNGEE. This CDR3 is built from 14 residues. V was trimmed by 0 bases and J by 0 bases, leaving 6 bases between them. 60 Vbeta and 13 Jbeta primers were used in PCR. The method was immunoSEQ multiplex PCR; TCRdb's version includes in-frame clones alone and lacks a portion of them. The data contain over 100,000 clones, 73% of them singletons. Input material: PBMCs. This receptor was obtained from a man aged 40-55 years in good health and CMV-seronegative. The V and J genes are TRBV9 and TRBJ1-2; the D is unclear. The CDR3 sequence is CASSVGQTNYGYTF. For the CDR3, the DNA is TGTGCCAGCAGCGTAGGTCAGACTAACTATGGCTACACCTTC.